This T cell receptor (beta chain) comes out of a study of CD8+CD57+ T cells in acquired aplastic anemia. CD8+CD57+ cell expansion had been shown by flow cytometry in patients chosen for sequencing. According to the study, genomic DNA was the template for TCR beta VDJ and CDR3 profiling. TCRdb reprocessed the reads via MiXCR and lists one record per CDR3 protein. The table records 150,000 or so distinct CDR3 sequences, around 52% of them present only once. This CDR3 spans 17 amino acids. Trimming took 0 bases from V and 7 from J; bases not matched to a gene: 9. Germline loops: CDR1 LGHNA, CDR2 YNFKEQ. The clonotype comes from a human donor with aplastic anemia. Material: sorted CD4+, CD8+, or CD8+CD57+ T cells (not recorded which) from PBMCs. The chain employs TRBV4-2 and TRBJ1-5; the match to TRBD1 covers 10 bases. The CDR3 protein is CASSQEGPGQGSQPQHF. The CDR3 DNA reads TGTGCCAGCAGCCAAGAAGGGCCGGGACAGGGGTCCCAGCCCCAGCATTTT.